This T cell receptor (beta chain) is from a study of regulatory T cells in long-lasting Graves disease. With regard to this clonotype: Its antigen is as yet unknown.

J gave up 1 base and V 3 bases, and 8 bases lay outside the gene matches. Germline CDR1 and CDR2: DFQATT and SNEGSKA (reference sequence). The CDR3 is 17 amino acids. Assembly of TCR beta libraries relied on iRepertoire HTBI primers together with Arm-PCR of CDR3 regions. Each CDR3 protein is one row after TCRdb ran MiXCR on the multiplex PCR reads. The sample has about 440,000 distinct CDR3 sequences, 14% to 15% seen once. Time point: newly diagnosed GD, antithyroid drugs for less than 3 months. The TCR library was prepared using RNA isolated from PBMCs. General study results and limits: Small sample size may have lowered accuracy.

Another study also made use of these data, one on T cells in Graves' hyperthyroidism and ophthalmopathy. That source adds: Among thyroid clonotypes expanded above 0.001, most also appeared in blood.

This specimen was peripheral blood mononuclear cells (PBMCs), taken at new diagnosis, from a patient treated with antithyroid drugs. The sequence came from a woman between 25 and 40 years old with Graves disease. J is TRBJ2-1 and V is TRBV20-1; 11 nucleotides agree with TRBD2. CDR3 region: CSASGLGLADSYNEQFF. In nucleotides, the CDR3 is TGCAGTGCTAGCGGACTGGGACTAGCGGATTCCTACAATGAGCAGTTCTTC.